This TCR beta chain emerged from a study of blood T cell repertoires in COVID-19. The wider study: From the United States, Italy and Spain came samples of acute and convalescent COVID-19. PBMCs, B-cell-depleted T cells, or T cells provided the cDNA or gDNA that made up the material.

The ends lost 4 bases at V and 5 bases at J; junction bases unmatched: 13. This CDR3 is 17 amino acids long. Germline V gives CDR1 LGHNA, CDR2 YNFKEQ. This table comes from immunoSEQ multiplex PCR, and its TCRdb copy is limited to in-frame clones, with some not included. The sample contains approximately 350,000 clones, 89% of which appear only once. The receptor was derived from a man aged 35-49 years with acute or convalescent COVID-19. The rearrangement joins TRBV4-2 to TRBJ2-5; 10 positions agree with TRBD2. Material: peripheral blood. DNA for the CDR3: TGTGCCAGCAGCCGGAGTCTCGAGCGGGGGGGCGGGGAGACCCAGTACTTC. This translates into CASSRSLERGGGETQYF.